This T cell receptor beta chain was obtained from a study of T cell responses to AZD1222 COVID-19 vaccine. The protocol was immunoSEQ multiplex PCR, while the TCRdb copy is restricted to in-frame clones and leaves out a portion. The repertoire includes 100,000 to 130,000 clones, 70% to 90% of them detected once, and 4.8% sits in the top ten. V dropped 11 bases and J dropped 2 bases, with 16 bases sitting between them. Germline CDR1 reads LNHDA; CDR2 reads SQIVND (reference sequence). The CDR3 spans 13 residues. The chain combines TRBV19 with TRBJ2-7; no definite D call. The sample here was peripheral blood, taken 28 days after the second AZD1222 dose. The clonotype originates from an adult who received the AZD1222 COVID-19 vaccine. The CDR3 loop is CAGGLTPTYEQYF. The CDR3, as DNA: TGTGCCGGCGGCCTAACCCCCACCTACGAGCAGTACTTC.